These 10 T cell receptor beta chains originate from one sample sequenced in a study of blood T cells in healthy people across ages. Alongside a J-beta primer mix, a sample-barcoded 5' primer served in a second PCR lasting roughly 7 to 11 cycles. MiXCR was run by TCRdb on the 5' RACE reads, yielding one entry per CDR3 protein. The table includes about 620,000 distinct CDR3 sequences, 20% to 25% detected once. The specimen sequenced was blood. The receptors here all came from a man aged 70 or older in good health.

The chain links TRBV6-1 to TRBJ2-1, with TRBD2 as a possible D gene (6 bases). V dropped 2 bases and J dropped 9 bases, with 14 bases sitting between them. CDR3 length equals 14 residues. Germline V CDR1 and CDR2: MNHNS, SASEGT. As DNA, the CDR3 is TGTGCCAGCAGTGAATACAGTAGCGGCGGTGAGCAGTTCTTC. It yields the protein CASSEYSSGGEQFF.

CDR3 sequence: CASSLAGEAGELFF. CDR3 coding DNA: TGTGCCAGCAGCTTAGCGGGAGAAGCCGGGGAGCTGTTTTTT. This chain joins TRBV7-6 and TRBJ2-2; the D gene is possibly TRBD2 (5 bases). Trimming removed 0 bases from V and 6 bases from J, with 8 bases in between. This CDR3 comprises 14 residues. Germline V gives CDR1 SGHVS, CDR2 FNYEAQ.

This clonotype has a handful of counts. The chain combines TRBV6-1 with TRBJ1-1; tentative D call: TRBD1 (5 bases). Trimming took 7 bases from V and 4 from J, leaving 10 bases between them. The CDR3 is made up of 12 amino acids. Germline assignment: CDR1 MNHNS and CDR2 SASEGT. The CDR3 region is CASIEGFTEAFF. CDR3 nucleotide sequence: TGTGCCAGCATCGAGGGGTTCACTGAAGCTTTCTTT.

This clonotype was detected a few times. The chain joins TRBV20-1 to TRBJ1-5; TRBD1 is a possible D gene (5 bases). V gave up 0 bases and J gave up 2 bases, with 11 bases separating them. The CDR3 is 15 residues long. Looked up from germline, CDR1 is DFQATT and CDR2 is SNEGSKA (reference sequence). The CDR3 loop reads CSARERQGGNQPQHF. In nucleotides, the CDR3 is TGCAGTGCTAGAGAGAGGCAGGGTGGCAATCAGCCCCAGCATTTT.

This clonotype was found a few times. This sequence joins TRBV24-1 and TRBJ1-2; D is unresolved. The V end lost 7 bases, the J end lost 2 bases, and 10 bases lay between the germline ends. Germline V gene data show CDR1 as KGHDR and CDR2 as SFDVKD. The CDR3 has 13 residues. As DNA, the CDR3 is TGTGCCACCAGCCCAAGTGGGAACTATGGCTACACCTTC. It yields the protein CATSPSGNYGYTF.

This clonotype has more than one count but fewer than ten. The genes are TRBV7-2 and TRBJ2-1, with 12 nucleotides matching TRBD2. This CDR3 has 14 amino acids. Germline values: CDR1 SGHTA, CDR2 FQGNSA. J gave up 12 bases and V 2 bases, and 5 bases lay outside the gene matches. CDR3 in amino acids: CASSLPSGRAGQFF. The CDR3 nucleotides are TGTGCCAGCAGCTTACCTAGCGGGAGGGCCGGGCAGTTCTTC. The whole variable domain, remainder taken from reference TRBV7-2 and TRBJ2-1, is GAGVSQSPSNKVTEKGKDVELRCDPISGHTALYWYRQSLGQGLEFLIYFQGNSAPDKSGLPSDRFSAERTGGSVSTLTIQRTQQEDSAVYLCASSLPSGRAGQFFGPGTRLTVL.

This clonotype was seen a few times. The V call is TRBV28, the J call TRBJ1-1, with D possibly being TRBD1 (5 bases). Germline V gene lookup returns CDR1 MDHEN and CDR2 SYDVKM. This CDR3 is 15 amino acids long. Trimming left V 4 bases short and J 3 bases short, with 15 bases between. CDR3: CASSYRGVWDTEAFF. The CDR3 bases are TGTGCCAGCAGTTATAGGGGCGTATGGGACACTGAAGCTTTCTTT.

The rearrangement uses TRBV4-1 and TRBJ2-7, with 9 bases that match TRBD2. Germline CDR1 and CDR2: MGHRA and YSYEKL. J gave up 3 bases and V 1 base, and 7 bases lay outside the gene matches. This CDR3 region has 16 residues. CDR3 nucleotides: TGCGCCAGCAGCCAAGTTCCTAGCGGGACGTACTACGAGCAGTACTTC. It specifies CASSQVPSGTYYEQYF.

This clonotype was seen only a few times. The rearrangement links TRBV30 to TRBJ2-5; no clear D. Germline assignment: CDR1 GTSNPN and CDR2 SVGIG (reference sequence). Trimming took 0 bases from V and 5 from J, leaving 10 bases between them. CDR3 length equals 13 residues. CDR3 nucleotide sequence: TGTGCCTGGAGTGTACCTGGGCGGGAGACCCAGTACTTC. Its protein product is CAWSVPGRETQYF.

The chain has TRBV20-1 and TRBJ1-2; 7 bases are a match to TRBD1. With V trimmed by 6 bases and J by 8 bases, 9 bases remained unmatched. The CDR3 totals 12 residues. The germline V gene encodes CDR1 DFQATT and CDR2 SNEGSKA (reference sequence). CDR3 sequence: CSAWTGLQGYTF. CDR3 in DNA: TGCAGTGCCTGGACAGGTTTACAGGGCTACACCTTC.